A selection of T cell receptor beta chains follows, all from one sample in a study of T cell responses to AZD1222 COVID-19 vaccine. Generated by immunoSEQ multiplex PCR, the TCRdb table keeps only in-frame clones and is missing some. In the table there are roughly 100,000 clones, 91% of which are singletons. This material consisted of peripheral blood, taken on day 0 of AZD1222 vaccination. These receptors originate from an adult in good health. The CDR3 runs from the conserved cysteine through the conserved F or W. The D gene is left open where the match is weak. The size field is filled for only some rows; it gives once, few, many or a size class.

TGTGCCAGTAGTTGGCGGCAGGGACTAGCGGTCTACGAGCAGTACTTC,CASSWRQGLAVYEQYF,TRBV19,TRBJ2-7,TRBD2,NA
TGTGCCAGCAGCCAAAGGACAGGTACCTACGAGCAGTACTTC,CASSQRTGTYEQYF,TRBV3-1/TRBV3-2,TRBJ2-7,TRBD1,NA
TGCGCCAGCAGCTCTCAGTGGGCAGATACGCAGTATTTT,CASSSQWADTQYF,TRBV5-1,TRBJ2-3,NA,NA
TGTGCCAGCAGCTTCCGGGGAGCAAATCCCTACGAGCAGTACTTC,CASSFRGANPYEQYF,TRBV7-2,TRBJ2-7,NA,once
TGCGCCAGCAGTCAATCGGGGCGGCCTCACGAGCAGTACTTC,CASSQSGRPHEQYF,TRBV23-1,TRBJ2-7,NA,NA
TGCGCCAGCAGTTCGACTAGCGGGAGTTTCTACGAGCAGTACTTC,CASSSTSGSFYEQYF,TRBV5-1,TRBJ2-7,TRBD2,NA
TGTGCCAGCAGGTCTTGGACAGGACCCACTGAAGCTTTCTTT,CASRSWTGPTEAFF,TRBV28,TRBJ1-1,TRBD1,NA
TGTGCCAGTAGTATGTGGCCAGGAACATATGGCTACACCTTC,CASSMWPGTYGYTF,TRBV19,TRBJ1-2,NA,NA
TGTGCCAGCAGTCTGGGGGCTAGAGGGGAGACCCAGTACTTC,CASSLGARGETQYF,TRBV2,TRBJ2-5,NA,NA
TGTGCCTGGAGTGCCCTGACGGGCAATCAGCCCCAGCATTTT,CAWSALTGNQPQHF,TRBV30,TRBJ1-5,NA,NA
TGTGCCAGCAGAGGGGTACAAGGGTTTGGCTACACCTTC,CASRGVQGFGYTF,TRBV4-2,TRBJ1-2,NA,NA
TGTGCCAGCAGCGTAGCTCTGACTAGCGGGAGCTACGGGAATGAGCAGTTCTTC,CASSVALTSGSYGNEQFF,TRBV9,TRBJ2-1,TRBD2,NA
TGCGCCAGCAGCTTGGGGCCCACAGATACGCAGTATTTT,CASSLGPTDTQYF,TRBV5-1,TRBJ2-3,NA,NA
TGCGCCAGCAGCTTGGGCCAGGGCGGCAATGAGCAGTTCTTC,CASSLGQGGNEQFF,TRBV5-1,TRBJ2-1,NA,NA
TGTGCCAGCAGCTTAGGGCCGGGACAGAGAGAGACCCAGTACTTC,CASSLGPGQRETQYF,TRBV13,TRBJ2-5,TRBD1,NA
TGTGCCATCAGTGGGGGCGGGACTAGCACGGAAGAGACCCAGTACTTC,CAISGGGTSTEETQYF,TRBV10-3,TRBJ2-5,TRBD2,NA
TGTGCCAGCAGCGGACTAGCTGGCACAGATACGCAGTATTTT,CASSGLAGTDTQYF,TRBV6-5,TRBJ2-3,TRBD2,NA
TGTGGGGGACAATTCCTCGAGCAGTACTTC,CGGQFLEQYF,TRBV25-1,TRBJ2-7,NA,NA
TGTGCCAGCAGCTTATCCGGACTAGCTACAGATACGCAGTATTTT,CASSLSGLATDTQYF,TRBV7-3,TRBJ2-3,TRBD2,NA
TGTGCCACCAGTGACCCAAAGGGAAATCAGCCCCAGCATTTT,CATSDPKGNQPQHF,TRBV24-1,TRBJ1-5,NA,once
TGTGCCAGCAGCCAACTAGCCCTGACCTCGGGTGAAAAACTGTTTTTT,CASSQLALTSGEKLFF,TRBV4-2,TRBJ1-4,NA,NA
TGCGCCAGCAGCCGAGACTTGGGACTAGCAAGCGAGCAGTTCTTC,CASSRDLGLASEQFF,TRBV4-1,TRBJ2-1,TRBD2,NA
TGTGCCAGCAGCGTAGATGGGAGAATGAACACTGAAGCTTTCTTT,CASSVDGRMNTEAFF,TRBV9,TRBJ1-1,NA,NA
TGTGCCAGCAGCGTAGGGGAAGGGGGACCGAACACTGAAGCTTTCTTT,CASSVGEGGPNTEAFF,TRBV9,TRBJ1-1,NA,NA
TGCAGCGTTGACAGGGGAGGGAACACCGGGGAGCTGTTTTTT,CSVDRGGNTGELFF,TRBV29-1,TRBJ2-2,NA,NA
TGTGCCAGCAGTTTCAACAGGGGGGCCTACGAGCAGTACTTC,CASSFNRGAYEQYF,TRBV27,TRBJ2-7,TRBD1,NA
TGCAGCGTTCCGAGGCAGTCTAGGGATGAGCAGTTCTTC,CSVPRQSRDEQFF,TRBV29-1,TRBJ2-1,NA,NA
TGTGCCATCAGTGAGTCCTCTGATACCTACGAGCAGTACTTC,CAISESSDTYEQYF,TRBV10-3,TRBJ2-7,NA,NA
TGTGCCAGCAGTGAAGCGGCCGTCTCACCCCTCCACTTT,CASSEAAVSPLHF,TRBV25-1,TRBJ1-6,NA,once
TGTGCCAGCAGCGAAGGACTAGCGGGAGAGAATGAGCAGTTCTTC,CASSEGLAGENEQFF,TRBV9,TRBJ2-1,TRBD2,NA
TGTGCCAGTAGTATTGGGGCAGAAAATAGCAATCAGCCCCAGCATTTT,CASSIGAENSNQPQHF,TRBV19,TRBJ1-5,NA,NA
TGTGCCAGCAGCGTAGCTGTGTTTTCCGGAAACACCATATATTTT,CASSVAVFSGNTIYF,TRBV9,TRBJ1-3,NA,NA
TGTGCCAGCAGCTTACGCGGGGAGACCTACGAGCAGTACTTC,CASSLRGETYEQYF,TRBV11-3,TRBJ2-7,NA,NA
TGTGCCAGCAGAATAACAGGGGCTGTCGGTAAAAACTATGGCTACACCTTC,CASRITGAVGKNYGYTF,TRBV27,TRBJ1-2,TRBD1,NA
TGTGCCAGCACCCAAATAGGGCTCAAGGCCGGGGAGCTGTTTTTT,CASTQIGLKAGELFF,TRBV6-5,TRBJ2-2,NA,NA
TGCGCCAGCGTCCCACCAATACAGGGTCGACAAGAGACCCAGTACTTC,CASVPPIQGRQETQYF,TRBV23-1,TRBJ2-5,NA,NA
TGTGCCAGCAGCCCTATAACGACAGTCACTAATGAAAAACTGTTTTTT,CASSPITTVTNEKLFF,TRBV7-9,TRBJ1-4,NA,NA
TGTGCCAGCAGTTACATAGAGGGCGAGCAGTACTTC,CASSYIEGEQYF,TRBV27,TRBJ2-7,NA,NA
TGTGCCAGCAGTTTACCCAGCGGTCGGGGCAACCATAATTCACCCCTCCACTTT,CASSLPSGRGNHNSPLHF,TRBV27,TRBJ1-6,NA,NA
TGTGCCAGCAGTTTCGTAGCGGGAGGGCCGTCCTACGAGCAGTACTTC,CASSFVAGGPSYEQYF,TRBV6-5,TRBJ2-7,TRBD2,NA